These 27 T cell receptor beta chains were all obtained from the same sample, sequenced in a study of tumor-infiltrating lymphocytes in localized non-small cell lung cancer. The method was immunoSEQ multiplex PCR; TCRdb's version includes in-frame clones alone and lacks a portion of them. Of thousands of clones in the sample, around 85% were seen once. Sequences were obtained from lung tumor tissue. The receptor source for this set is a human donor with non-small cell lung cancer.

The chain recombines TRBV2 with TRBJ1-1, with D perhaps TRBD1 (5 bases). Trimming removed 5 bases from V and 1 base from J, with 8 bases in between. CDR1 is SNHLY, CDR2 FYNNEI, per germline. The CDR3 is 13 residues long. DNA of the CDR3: TGTGCCAGCAGTCTTGACAGGAACACTGAAGCTTTCTTT. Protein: CASSLDRNTEAFF.

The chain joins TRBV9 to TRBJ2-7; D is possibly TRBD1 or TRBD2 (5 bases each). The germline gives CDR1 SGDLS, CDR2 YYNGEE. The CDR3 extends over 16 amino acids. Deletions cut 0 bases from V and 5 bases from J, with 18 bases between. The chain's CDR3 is CASSVGHRGRNDEQYF. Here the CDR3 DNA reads TGTGCCAGCAGCGTAGGACATCGGGGCAGAAACGACGAGCAGTACTTC.

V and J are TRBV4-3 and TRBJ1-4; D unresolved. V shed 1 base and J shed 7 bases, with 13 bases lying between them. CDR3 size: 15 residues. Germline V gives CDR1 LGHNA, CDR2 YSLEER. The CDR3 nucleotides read TGCGCCAGCAGCCAAGGTATCGGACTGGGTGAAAAACTGTTTTTT. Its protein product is CASSQGIGLGEKLFF.

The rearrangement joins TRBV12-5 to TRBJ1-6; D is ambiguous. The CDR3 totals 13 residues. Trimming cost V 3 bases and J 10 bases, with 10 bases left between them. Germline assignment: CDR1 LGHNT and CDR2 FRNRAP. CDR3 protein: CASGFGVNSPLHF. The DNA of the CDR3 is TGTGCTAGTGGTTTCGGGGTTAACTCACCCCTCCACTTT.

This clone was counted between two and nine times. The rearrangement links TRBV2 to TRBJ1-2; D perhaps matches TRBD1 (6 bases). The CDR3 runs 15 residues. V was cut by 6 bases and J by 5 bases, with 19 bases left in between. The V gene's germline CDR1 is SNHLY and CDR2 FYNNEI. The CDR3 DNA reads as TGTGCCAGCAGCCAAAAGGGGGGGGCGAGGTATGGCTACACCTTC. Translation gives CASSQKGGARYGYTF.

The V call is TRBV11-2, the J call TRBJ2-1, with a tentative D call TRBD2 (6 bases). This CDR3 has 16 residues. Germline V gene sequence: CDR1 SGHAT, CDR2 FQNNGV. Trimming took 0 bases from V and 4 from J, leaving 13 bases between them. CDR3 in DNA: TGTGCCAGCAGCTTAGATCGGGGGAAGCAGTACAATGAGCAGTTCTTC. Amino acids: CASSLDRGKQYNEQFF. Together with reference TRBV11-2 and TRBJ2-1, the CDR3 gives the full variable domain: EAGVAQSPRYKIIEKRQSVAFWCNPISGHATLYWYQQILGQGPKLLIQFQNNGVVDDSQLPKDRFSAERLKGVDSTLKIQPAKLEDSAVYLCASSLDRGKQYNEQFFGPGTRLTVL.

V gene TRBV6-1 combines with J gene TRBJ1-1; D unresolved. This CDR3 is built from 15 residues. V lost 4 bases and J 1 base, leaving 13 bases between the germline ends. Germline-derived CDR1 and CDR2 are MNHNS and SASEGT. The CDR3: CASSGRGRGNTEAFF. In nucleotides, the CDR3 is TGTGCCAGCAGTGGCCGAGGTCGGGGGAACACTGAAGCTTTCTTT.

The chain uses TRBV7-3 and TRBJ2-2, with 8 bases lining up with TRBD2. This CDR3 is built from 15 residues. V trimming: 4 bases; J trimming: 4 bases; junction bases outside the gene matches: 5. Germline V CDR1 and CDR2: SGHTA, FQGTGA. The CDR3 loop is CASSSSGSFTGELFF. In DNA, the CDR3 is TGTGCCAGCAGCTCTAGCGGGTCCTTCACCGGGGAGCTGTTTTTT.

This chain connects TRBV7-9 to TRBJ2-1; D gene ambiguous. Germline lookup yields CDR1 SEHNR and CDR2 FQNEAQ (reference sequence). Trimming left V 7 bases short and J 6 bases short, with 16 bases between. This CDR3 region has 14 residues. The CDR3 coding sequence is TGTGCCAGCACCCGCGGTCTGCTCCGCAATGAGCAGTTCTTC. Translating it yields CASTRGLLRNEQFF.

CDR3 in amino acids: CASSAGGLSYEQYF. The CDR3 coding sequence is TGTGCCAGCAGCGCCGGGGGACTTTCCTACGAGCAGTACTTC. V and J are TRBV11-2 and TRBJ2-7, with D perhaps matching TRBD2 (6 bases). Germline V gives CDR1 SGHAT, CDR2 FQNNGV. The length of the CDR3 is 14 residues. V was shortened by 5 bases and J by 1 base, with 12 bases between the two germline ends. Together with reference TRBV11-2 and TRBJ2-7, the CDR3 gives the full variable domain: EAGVAQSPRYKIIEKRQSVAFWCNPISGHATLYWYQQILGQGPKLLIQFQNNGVVDDSQLPKDRFSAERLKGVDSTLKIQPAKLEDSAVYLCASSAGGLSYEQYFGPGTRLTVT.

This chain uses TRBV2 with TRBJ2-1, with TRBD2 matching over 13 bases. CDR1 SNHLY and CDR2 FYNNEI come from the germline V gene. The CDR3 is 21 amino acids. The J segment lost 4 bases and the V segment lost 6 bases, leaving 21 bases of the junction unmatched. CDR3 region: CASRNYLTDRLAGGRYNEQFF. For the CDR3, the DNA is TGTGCCAGCAGGAATTACTTGACAGATCGACTAGCGGGAGGACGATACAATGAGCAGTTCTTC.

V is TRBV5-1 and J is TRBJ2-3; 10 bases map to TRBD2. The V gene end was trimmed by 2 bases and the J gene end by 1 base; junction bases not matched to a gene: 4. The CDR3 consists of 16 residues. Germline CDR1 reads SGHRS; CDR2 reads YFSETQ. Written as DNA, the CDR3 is TGCGCCAGCAGCTTCGGAGCGGGAGGGCGCACAGATACGCAGTATTTT. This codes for CASSFGAGGRTDTQYF.

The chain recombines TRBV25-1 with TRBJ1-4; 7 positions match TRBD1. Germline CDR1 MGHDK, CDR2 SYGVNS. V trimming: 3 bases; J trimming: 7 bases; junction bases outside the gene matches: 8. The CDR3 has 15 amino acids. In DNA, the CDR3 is TGTGCCAGCAGTGATTCGGGGACAGATGCTGAAAAACTGTTTTTT. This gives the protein CASSDSGTDAEKLFF.

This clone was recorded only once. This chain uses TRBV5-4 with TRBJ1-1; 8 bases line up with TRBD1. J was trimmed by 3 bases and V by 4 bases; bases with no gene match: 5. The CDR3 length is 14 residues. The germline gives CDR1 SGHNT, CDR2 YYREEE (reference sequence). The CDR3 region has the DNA TGTGCCAGCAGCGTGCAGACAGGGGACACTGAAGCTTTCTTT. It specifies CASSVQTGDTEAFF.

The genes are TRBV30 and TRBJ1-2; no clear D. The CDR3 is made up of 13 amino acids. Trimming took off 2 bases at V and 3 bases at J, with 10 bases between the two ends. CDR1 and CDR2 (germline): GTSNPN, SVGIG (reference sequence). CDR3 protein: CAWSMDGYYGYTF. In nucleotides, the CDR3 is TGTGCCTGGAGTATGGACGGCTACTATGGCTACACCTTC.

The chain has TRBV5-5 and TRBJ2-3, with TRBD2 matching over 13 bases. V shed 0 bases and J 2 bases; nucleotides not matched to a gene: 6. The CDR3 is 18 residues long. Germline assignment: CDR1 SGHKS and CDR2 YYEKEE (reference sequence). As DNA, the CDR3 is TGTGCCAGCAGCTTGGGGGCACTAGCGGGGGGGTTCACAGATACGCAGTATTTT. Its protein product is CASSLGALAGGFTDTQYF. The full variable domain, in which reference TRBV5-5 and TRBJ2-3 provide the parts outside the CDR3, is DAGVTQSPTHLIKTRGQQVTLRCSPISGHKSVSWYQQVLGQGPQFIFQYYEKEERGRGNFPDRFSARQFPNYSSELNVNALLLGDSALYLCASSLGALAGGFTDTQYFGPGTRLTVL.

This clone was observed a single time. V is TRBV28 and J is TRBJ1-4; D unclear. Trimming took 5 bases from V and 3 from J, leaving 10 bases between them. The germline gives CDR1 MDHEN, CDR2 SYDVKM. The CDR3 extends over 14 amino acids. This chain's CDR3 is CASSPPSSNEKLFF. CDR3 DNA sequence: TGTGCCAGCAGTCCCCCCAGCTCTAATGAAAAACTGTTTTTT.

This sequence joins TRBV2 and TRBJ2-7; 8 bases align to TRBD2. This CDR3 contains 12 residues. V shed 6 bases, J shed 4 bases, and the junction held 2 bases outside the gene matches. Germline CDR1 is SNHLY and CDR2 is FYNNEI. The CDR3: CASSGLAYEQYF. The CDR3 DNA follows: TGTGCCAGCAGCGGACTAGCTTACGAGCAGTACTTC.

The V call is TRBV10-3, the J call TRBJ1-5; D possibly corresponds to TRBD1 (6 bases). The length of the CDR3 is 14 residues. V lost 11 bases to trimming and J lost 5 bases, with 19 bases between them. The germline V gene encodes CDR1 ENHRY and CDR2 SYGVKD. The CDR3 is CAAASQGLDQPQHF. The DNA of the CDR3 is TGTGCCGCGGCCTCACAGGGACTGGATCAGCCCCAGCATTTT.

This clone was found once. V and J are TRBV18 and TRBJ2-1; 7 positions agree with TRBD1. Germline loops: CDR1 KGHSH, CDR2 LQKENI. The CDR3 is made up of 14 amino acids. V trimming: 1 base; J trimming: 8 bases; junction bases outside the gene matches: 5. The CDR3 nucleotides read TGTGCCAGCTCACCACTTGACAGGGCACATGAGCAGTTCTTC. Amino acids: CASSPLDRAHEQFF. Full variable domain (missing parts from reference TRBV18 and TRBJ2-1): NAGVMQNPRHLVRRRGQEARLRCSPMKGHSHVYWYRQLPEEGLKFMVYLQKENIIDESGMPKERFSAEFPKEGPSILRIQQVVRGDSAAYFCASSPLDRAHEQFFGPGTRLTVL.

In nucleotides, the CDR3 is TGTGCCAGCGGAGACAGGGGAAAAGGGCAGTTCTTC. The encoded protein is CASGDRGKGQFF. The chain uses TRBV11-3 and TRBJ2-1; TRBD1 matches at 8 bases. The CDR3 has 12 amino acids. The V gene end was trimmed by 8 bases and the J gene end by 12 bases; junction bases not matched to a gene: 9. Germline assignment: CDR1 SGHNT and CDR2 YENEEA.

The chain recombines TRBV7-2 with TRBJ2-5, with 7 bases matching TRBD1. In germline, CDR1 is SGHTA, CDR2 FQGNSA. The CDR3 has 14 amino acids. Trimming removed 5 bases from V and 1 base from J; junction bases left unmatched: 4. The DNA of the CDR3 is TGTGCCAGCAGCCTACGGACAGGCCAAGAGACCCAGTACTTC. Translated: CASSLRTGQETQYF.

CDR3: CASSSQDRGNEKLFF. The CDR3 nucleotides read TGCGCCAGCAGCTCGCAGGACAGGGGTAATGAAAAACTGTTTTTT. The gene calls are TRBV5-1 and TRBJ1-4; 9 nucleotides agree with TRBD1. J gave up 4 bases and V 3 bases, and 4 bases lay outside the gene matches. In germline, CDR1 is SGHRS, CDR2 YFSETQ. This CDR3 is built from 15 residues.

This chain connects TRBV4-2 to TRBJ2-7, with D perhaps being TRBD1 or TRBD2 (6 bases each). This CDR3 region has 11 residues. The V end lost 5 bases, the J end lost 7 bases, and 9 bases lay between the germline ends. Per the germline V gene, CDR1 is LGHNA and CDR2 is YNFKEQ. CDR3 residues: CASSRGGEQYF. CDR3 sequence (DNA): TGTGCCAGCAGCAGAGGGGGGGAGCAGTACTTC.

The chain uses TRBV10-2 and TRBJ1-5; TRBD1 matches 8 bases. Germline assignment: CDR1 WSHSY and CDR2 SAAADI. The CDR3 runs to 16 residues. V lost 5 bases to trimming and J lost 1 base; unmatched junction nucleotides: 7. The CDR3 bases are TGCGCCAGCAGTAATCAGGGGGCGAAGAGCAATCAGCCCCAGCATTTT. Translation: CASSNQGAKSNQPQHF.

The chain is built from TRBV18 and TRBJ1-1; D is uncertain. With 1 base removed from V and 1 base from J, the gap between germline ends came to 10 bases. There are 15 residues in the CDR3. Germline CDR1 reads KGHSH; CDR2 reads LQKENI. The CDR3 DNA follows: TGTGCCAGCTCACCACGGGTAGGCACGAACACTGAAGCTTTCTTT. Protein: CASSPRVGTNTEAFF.

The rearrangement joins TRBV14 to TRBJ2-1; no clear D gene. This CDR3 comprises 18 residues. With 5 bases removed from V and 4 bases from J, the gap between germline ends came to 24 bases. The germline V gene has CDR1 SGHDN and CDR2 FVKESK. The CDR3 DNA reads TGTGCCAGCAGCTACCTCCCCTCATCGATTCTCGGGTACAATGAGCAGTTCTTC. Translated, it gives CASSYLPSSILGYNEQFF.